Listed below are T cell receptor beta chains from one sample, sequenced in a study of cytomegalovirus exposure and HLA in healthy donors. Assay: immunoSEQ multiplex PCR; the TCRdb copy retains only in-frame clones and omits some. The sample has around 180,000 clones, about 85% seen once. Sequencing was performed on PBMCs. The receptors stem from a boy aged 2 to 10 in good health and CMV-seronegative. Both conserved end residues are part of each CDR3. Fields, in order: V gene, D gene, clone size, J gene, CDR3 DNA, CDR3 protein. A D gene is named only where the DNA matches it firmly. For some rows the clone size is stated as once, few or many, or as a class when expanded; others skip it.

>TRBV19|-|-|TRBJ1-1
TGTGCCAGTAAACGGACAGAATTGACTGAAGCTTTCTTT
CASKRTELTEAFF
>TRBV29-1|-|-|TRBJ1-5
TGCAGCATTTACATAGACAAAAATCAGCCCCAGCATTTT
CSIYIDKNQPQHF
>TRBV9|TRBD1|-|TRBJ1-1
TGTGCCAGCTTCGGGATAGACAGGGTCCTATTCGGCGAGGCAGACACTGAAGCTTTCTTT
CASFGIDRVLFGEADTEAFF
>TRBV10-1|TRBD1|-|TRBJ1-1
TGCGCCAGCAGTGAGGGACAGGTCACTGAAGCTTTCTTT
CASSEGQVTEAFF
>TRBV20-1|TRBD1|-|TRBJ1-2
TGCAGTGCTGGACAGGCTGATGGCTACACCTTC
CSAGQADGYTF
>TRBV7-3|TRBD2|-|TRBJ2-4
TGTGCCAGCAGCTTAACGGGGCGGGGTGCCGGGAGGCCGGTGGGAGCCAAAAACATTCAGTACTTC
CASSLTGRGAGRPVGAKNIQYF
>TRBV6-5|-|-|TRBJ1-5
TGTGCCAGCAGTTACTCAGGGGAAGGACAGCCCCAGCATTTT
CASSYSGEGQPQHF
>TRBV18|TRBD1|-|TRBJ2-7
TGTGCCAGCTCATCAGGGACAGGGAGCTACGAGCAGTACTTC
CASSSGTGSYEQYF
>TRBV7-8|TRBD1|-|TRBJ2-2
TGTGCCAGCAGCCCAAGGACAGGGGGGACCGGGGAGCTGTTTTTT
CASSPRTGGTGELFF
>TRBV11-3|-|-|TRBJ1-6
TGTAATACTAGTTCTGCACCCCTCCACTTT
CNTSSAPLHF
>TRBV29-1|-|-|TRBJ2-3
TGCAGCGTGACGGGTGACAGGGCTAGCGCATCGGATACGCAGTATTTT
CSVTGDRASASDTQYF
>TRBV13|-|once|TRBJ1-1
TGTGCCAGCAGCCCCCTCAGGGGCACTGAAGCTTTCTTT
CASSPLRGTEAFF
>TRBV7-9|TRBD2|-|TRBJ2-5
TGTGCCAGCAGCTTAACTAGCGGGGGACAAGAGACCCAGTACTTC
CASSLTSGGQETQYF
>TRBV5-1|-|-|TRBJ2-7
TGCGCCAGCAGCCAAGGGGGGGCCTACGAGCAGTACTTC
CASSQGGAYEQYF
>TRBV4-1|-|-|TRBJ1-4
TGCGCCAGCAGCCTGACAAGGAATGAAAAACTGTTTTTT
CASSLTRNEKLFF
>TRBV28|TRBD1|-|TRBJ2-5
TGTGCCAGCAGTTTATCGGACAGGGGTTTAGGGACCCAGTACTTC
CASSLSDRGLGTQYF
>TRBV7-9|-|-|TRBJ1-2
TGTGCCAGCAGCTTACTTAACTATGGCTACACCTTC
CASSLLNYGYTF
>TRBV6-1|TRBD1|few|TRBJ1-1
TGTGCCAGCAGTGACGACAGGGCAGCCCTCTTAACCTCTGAAGCTTTCTTT
CASSDDRAALLTSEAFF
>TRBV7-6|TRBD2|-|TRBJ2-1
TGTGCCAGCAGCCGCCGGGACTACTACAATGAGCAGTTCTTC
CASSRRDYYNEQFF
>TRBV15|-|-|TRBJ1-1
TGTGCCACCAGCAGAGACAGGGAGAACACTGAAGCTTTCTTT
CATSRDRENTEAFF
>TRBV12-5|-|-|TRBJ2-2
TGTGCTAGTGGTTTGGTCGGCACCGGGGAGCTGTTTTTT
CASGLVGTGELFF
>TRBV7-8|-|-|TRBJ2-7
TGTGCCAGCAGCGATGACACAGTCGGCCGGTACGAGCAGTACTTC
CASSDDTVGRYEQYF
>TRBV12-5|-|once|TRBJ2-1
TGTGCTAGTGGCCTAGCCTACAATGAGCAGTTCTTC
CASGLAYNEQFF
>TRBV28|-|-|TRBJ1-1
TGTGCCAGTAAATGGGGGGGAAGGGACACTGAAGCTTTCTTT
CASKWGGRDTEAFF
>TRBV10-3|TRBD2|-|TRBJ2-7
TGTGCCTCTGAGGAAGCGGGAGGGCCGGGAACCTACGAGCAGTACTTC
CASEEAGGPGTYEQYF
>TRBV2|-|few|TRBJ2-1
-
CASSEWGWGTSMIF
>TRBV27|TRBD1|-|TRBJ1-5
TGTGCCAGCAGCCCTAGGACAGGGTTCAATCAGCCCCAGCATTTT
CASSPRTGFNQPQHF
>TRBV30|-|few|TRBJ1-1
TGTGCCTGGAGTACTCGCGGGGACCGCAAACCGTGGGAAGCTTTCTTT
CAWSTRGDRKPWEAFF
>TRBV28|-|-|TRBJ1-1
TGTGCCAGCGAGGGGGATAACACTGAAGCTTTCTTT
CASEGDNTEAFF
>TRBV11-1|TRBD2|few|TRBJ2-2
TGTGCCAGCAGCTTAGCGGCGGGGGGCACCCACACCGGGGAGCTGTTTTTT
CASSLAAGGTHTGELFF
>TRBV19|TRBD2|-|TRBJ2-5
TGTGCCAGTAGTATAACGGGCGGGGGTGCCCAAGAGACCCAGTACTTC
CASSITGGGAQETQYF
>TRBV6-4|-|few|TRBJ2-1
TGTGCCAGCAGTGAGGCCGAATACAATGAGCAGTTCTTC
CASSEAEYNEQFF
>TRBV30|-|-|TRBJ1-2
TGTGCCTGGAGTGAGACAGTTGGCTACACCTTC
CAWSETVGYTF
>TRBV6-6|-|once|TRBJ1-1
TGTGCCAGCAGTTACGGTTCGGGGGGCCAGACTGAAGCTTTCTTT
CASSYGSGGQTEAFF
>TRBV6-1|-|once|TRBJ1-5
TGTGCCAGCAGTGAAGGGCAGGGTAATCAGCCCCAGCATTTT
CASSEGQGNQPQHF
>TRBV9|TRBD1|-|TRBJ2-7
TGTGCCAGCAGCGAGACAGGGGTTGGCGAGCAGTACTTC
CASSETGVGEQYF
>TRBV11-3|TRBD2|-|TRBJ2-7
TGTGCCAGCAGCTTAGGTCGGCTAGCGGGACAGTACGAGCAGTACTTC
CASSLGRLAGQYEQYF
>TRBV10-1|-|once|TRBJ2-7
TGCGCCAGCAGCAGGGCTAGGAACGGTGAGCAGTACTTC
CASSRARNGEQYF
>TRBV15|TRBD1|-|TRBJ2-5
TGTGCCACCAGCAGGAGTGAGACAGGGGGCAGGAAGACCCAGTACTTC
CATSRSETGGRKTQYF
>TRBV5-1|TRBD1|-|TRBJ2-7
TGCGCCAGCAGACCCGGGACAGCGGCGGGCTACGAGCAGTACTTC
CASRPGTAAGYEQYF
>TRBV5-1|TRBD2|-|TRBJ2-5
TGCGCCAGCAGCCGCTTAGCGGGGGGGCCAGGAGAGACCCAGTACTTC
CASSRLAGGPGETQYF
>TRBV6-5|-|-|TRBJ2-6
TGTGCCAGCAGGTCAGGGGCCGGGGCCAACGTCCTGACTTTC
CASRSGAGANVLTF
>TRBV28|TRBD2|-|TRBJ2-2
TGTGCCAGCAGTTTAAGCGGGAATGTACCCGGGGAGCTGTTTTTT
CASSLSGNVPGELFF
>TRBV6-1|-|-|TRBJ1-1
TGTGCCAGCAGAGCCGGGACACACACTGAAGCTTTCTTT
CASRAGTHTEAFF
>TRBV5-4|-|-|TRBJ1-6
TGTGCCAGCAGCTTGGGCGGCACGGGTAATTCACCCCTCCACTTT
CASSLGGTGNSPLHF
>TRBV28|-|few|TRBJ1-6
TGTGCCAGCAGAACGTTGCAGGGAAGTAATTCACCCCTCCACTTT
CASRTLQGSNSPLHF
>TRBV6-6|-|once|TRBJ1-2
TGTGCCAGCAGTTATCTGACACGGTATGGCTACACCTTC
CASSYLTRYGYTF
>TRBV28|-|-|TRBJ1-5
TGTGCCAGCAGTTTTAGGGACTATAATCAGCCCCAGCATTTT
CASSFRDYNQPQHF
>TRBV7-9|-|-|TRBJ2-3
TGTGCCAGCAGCTTGAGTCCAGATACGCAGTATTTT
CASSLSPDTQYF
>TRBV28|-|-|TRBJ1-1
TGTGCCAGCGCGAACCCGAACACTGAAGCTTTCTTT
CASANPNTEAFF
>TRBV7-2|TRBD2|-|TRBJ2-7
TGTGCCAGCAGCTTAGCGGGGGGGAGCTCCTACGAGCAGTACTTC
CASSLAGGSSYEQYF
>TRBV28|-|-|TRBJ1-1
TGTGCCAGCAGTTTAGTCGGGGTGAACACTGAAGCTTTCTTT
CASSLVGVNTEAFF
>TRBV5-4|-|-|TRBJ1-1
TGTGCCAGCAGCTGGGGGCGTCCCATGAACACTGAAGCTTTCTTT
CASSWGRPMNTEAFF
>TRBV2|TRBD1|-|TRBJ1-3
TGTGCCAGCATTATACAGGGGGCGGCTAACACCATATATTTT
CASIIQGAANTIYF
>TRBV9|TRBD1|once|TRBJ1-2
TGTGCCAGCAGCGTAGGAAGGACAGGTCTCTATGGCTACACCTTC
CASSVGRTGLYGYTF
>TRBV2|-|-|TRBJ2-3
TGTGCCAGCAGTGAAGTCAGTTATGGCACAGATACGCAGTATTTT
CASSEVSYGTDTQYF
>TRBV28|TRBD1|-|TRBJ1-1
TGTGCCAGCACCCAGACAGGGGCCTTGAACACTGAAGCTTTCTTT
CASTQTGALNTEAFF